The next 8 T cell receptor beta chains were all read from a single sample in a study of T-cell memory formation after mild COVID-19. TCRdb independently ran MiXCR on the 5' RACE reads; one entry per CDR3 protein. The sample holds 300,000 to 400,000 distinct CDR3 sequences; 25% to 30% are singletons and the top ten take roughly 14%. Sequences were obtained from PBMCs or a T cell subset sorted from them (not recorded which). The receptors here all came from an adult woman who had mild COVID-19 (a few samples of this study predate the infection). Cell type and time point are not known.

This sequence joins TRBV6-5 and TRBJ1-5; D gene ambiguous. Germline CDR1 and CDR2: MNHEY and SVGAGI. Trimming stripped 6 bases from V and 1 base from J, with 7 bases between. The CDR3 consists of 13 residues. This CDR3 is CASRQNSNQPQHF. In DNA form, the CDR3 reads TGTGCCAGCAGGCAGAACAGCAATCAGCCCCAGCATTTT.

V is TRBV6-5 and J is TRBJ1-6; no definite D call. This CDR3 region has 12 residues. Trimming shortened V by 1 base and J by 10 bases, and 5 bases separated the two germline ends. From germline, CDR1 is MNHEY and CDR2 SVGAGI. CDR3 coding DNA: TGTGCCAGCAGTTACTTGGGGTCACCCCTCCACTTT. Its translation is CASSYLGSPLHF.

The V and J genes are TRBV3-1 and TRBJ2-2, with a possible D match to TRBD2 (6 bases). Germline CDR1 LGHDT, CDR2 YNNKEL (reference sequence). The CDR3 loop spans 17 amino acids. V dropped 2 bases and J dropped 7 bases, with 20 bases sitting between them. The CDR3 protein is CASSQPLSGLSHGELFF. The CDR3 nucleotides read TGTGCCAGCAGCCAACCCCTCTCGGGACTCTCTCACGGGGAGCTGTTTTTT.

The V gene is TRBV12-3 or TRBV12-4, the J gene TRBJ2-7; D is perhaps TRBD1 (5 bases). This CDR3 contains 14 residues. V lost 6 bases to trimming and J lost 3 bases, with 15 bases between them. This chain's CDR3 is CASSDSNILYEQYF. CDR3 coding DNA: TGTGCCAGCAGCGACAGCAACATCCTCTACGAGCAGTACTTC.

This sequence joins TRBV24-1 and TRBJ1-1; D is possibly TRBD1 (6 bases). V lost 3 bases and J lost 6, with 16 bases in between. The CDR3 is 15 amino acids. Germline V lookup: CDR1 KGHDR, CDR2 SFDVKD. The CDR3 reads CATSDSGQLNAEAFF. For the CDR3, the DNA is TGTGCCACCAGTGATAGCGGACAGCTTAACGCTGAAGCTTTCTTT.

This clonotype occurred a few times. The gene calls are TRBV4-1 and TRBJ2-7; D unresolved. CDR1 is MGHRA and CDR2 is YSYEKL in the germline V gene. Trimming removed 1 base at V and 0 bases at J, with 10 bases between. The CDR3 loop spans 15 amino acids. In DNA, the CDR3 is TGCGCCAGCAGCCAAGTCATAGGCTACTCCTACGAGCAGTACTTC. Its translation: CASSQVIGYSYEQYF.

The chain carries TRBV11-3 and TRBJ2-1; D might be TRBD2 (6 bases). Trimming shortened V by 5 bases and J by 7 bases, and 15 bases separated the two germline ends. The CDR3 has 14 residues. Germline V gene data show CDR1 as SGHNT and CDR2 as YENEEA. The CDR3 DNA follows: TGTGCCAGCAGCGCTGTAGGAGGGCGGAATGAGCAGTTCTTC. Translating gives CASSAVGGRNEQFF.

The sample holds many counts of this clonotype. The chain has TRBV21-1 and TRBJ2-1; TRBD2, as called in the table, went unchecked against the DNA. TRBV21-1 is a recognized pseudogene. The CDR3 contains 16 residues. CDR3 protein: CASSKDLAGGLREQFF. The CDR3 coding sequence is TGTGCCAGCAGCAAAGATCTAGCGGGGGGGCTACGGGAGCAGTTCTTC.